This T cell receptor beta chain was profiled in a study of control samples from healthy donors and cancer patients. The V gene's germline CDR1 is KGHSH and CDR2 LQKENI. This CDR3 is built from 16 residues. V lost 3 bases to trimming and J lost 5 bases; unmatched junction nucleotides: 9. The repertoire was sequenced with immunoSEQ multiplex PCR; TCRdb's copy has only in-frame clones and lacks some. The sample contains fewer than 200,000 clones, 90% of which appear only once. This TCR was sampled from a woman between 45 and 60 years old in good health. The sequenced sample was blood. The chain carries TRBV18 and TRBJ1-5, with 8 bases fitting TRBD1. The CDR3 DNA is TGTGCCAGCTCACCCTTCCAGGGGGCGCGGGATCAGCCCCAGCATTTT. This codes for CASSPFQGARDQPQHF.